This T cell receptor (beta chain) was observed in a study of cytomegalovirus exposure and HLA in healthy donors. Germline values: CDR1 SGHTA, CDR2 FQGNSA. The CDR3 is 15 amino acids. Trimming stripped 6 bases from V and 4 bases from J, with 19 bases between. The PCR contained 60 Vbeta and 13 Jbeta primers. Produced via immunoSEQ multiplex PCR; TCRdb's table is partial and in-frame only. This table has approximately 110,000 clones, about 80% appearing once. The chain uses TRBV7-2 and TRBJ2-7, with D possibly TRBD2 on 5 matching bases. The sequenced material came from PBMCs. This receptor was taken from a female donor in good health and CMV-seropositive. The CDR3 reads CASRPDRGSLYEQYF. In nucleotides, the CDR3 is TGTGCCAGCAGGCCCGACCGGGGTTCCTTATACGAGCAGTACTTC.